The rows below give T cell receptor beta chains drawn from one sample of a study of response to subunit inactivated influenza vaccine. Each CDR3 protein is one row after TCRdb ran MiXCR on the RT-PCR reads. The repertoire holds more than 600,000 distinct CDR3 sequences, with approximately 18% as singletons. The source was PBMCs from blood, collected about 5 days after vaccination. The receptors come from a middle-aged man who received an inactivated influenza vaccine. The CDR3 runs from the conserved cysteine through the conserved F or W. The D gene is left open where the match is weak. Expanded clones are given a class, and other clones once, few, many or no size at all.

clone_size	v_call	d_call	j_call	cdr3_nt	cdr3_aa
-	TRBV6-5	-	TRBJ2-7	TGTGCCAGCAGTTACTCGGGTTCACGAGCCTACGAGCAGTACTTC	CASSYSGSRAYEQYF
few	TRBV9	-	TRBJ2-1	TGTGCCAGCAGCCAAACCTTCTACAATGAGCAGTTCTTC	CASSQTFYNEQFF
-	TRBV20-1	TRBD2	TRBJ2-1	TGCAGTGCTAGAGATAAGTCTAGCGGAGCCACCCCGCCTGTCTTC	CSARDKSSGATPPVF
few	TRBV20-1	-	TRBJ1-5	TGCAGTGCTACCGGGACCGAATATAGCAATCAGCCCCAGCATTTT	CSATGTEYSNQPQHF
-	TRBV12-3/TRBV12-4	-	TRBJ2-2	TGTGCCAGCAGTTTATCTAGCTACTCGACCGGGGAGCTGTTTTTT	CASSLSSYSTGELFF
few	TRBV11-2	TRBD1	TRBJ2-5	TGTGCCAGCAGCTTATATGGGACAGGGGAAGAGACCCAGTACTTC	CASSLYGTGEETQYF
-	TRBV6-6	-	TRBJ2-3	TGTGCCAGCAGTTACCGCTTAGGAGATACGCAGTATTTT	CASSYRLGDTQYF
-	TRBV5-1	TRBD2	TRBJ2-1	TGCGCCAGCAGCTTGGCGGGCAGTAGCGGGGGGCAGAGCTCCTACAATGAGCAGTTCTTC	CASSLAGSSGGQSSYNEQFF
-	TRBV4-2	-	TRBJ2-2	TGTGCCAGCAGCCAGGGACCAAACACCGGGGAGCTGTTTTTT	CASSQGPNTGELFF
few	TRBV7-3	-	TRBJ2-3	TGTGCCAGCAGCTTAACCGCGGCAGTAACAGATACGCAGTATTTT	CASSLTAAVTDTQYF
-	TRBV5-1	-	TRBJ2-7	TGCGCCAGCAGCTCGACGGGGTGGGAGCAGTACTTC	CASSSTGWEQYF
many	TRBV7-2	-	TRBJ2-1	TGTGCCAGCAGCTTAGTGCCCGGGAGTGAGCAGTTCTTC	CASSLVPGSEQFF
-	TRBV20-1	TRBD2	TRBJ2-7	TGCAGTGCGTGGGGACTAGCGGGGGGGACAAACGAGCAGTACTTC	CSAWGLAGGTNEQYF
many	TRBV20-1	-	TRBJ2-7	TGCAGTGCTAGATTGAGCTCCTACGAGCAGTACTTC	CSARLSSYEQYF
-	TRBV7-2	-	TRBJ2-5	TGTGCCAGCAGCCCATTTACAGGGGAGACCCAGTACTTC	CASSPFTGETQYF
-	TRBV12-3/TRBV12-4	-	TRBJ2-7	TGTGCCAGCAGTCAAGGGACATCCTACTACGAGCAGTACTTC	CASSQGTSYYEQYF
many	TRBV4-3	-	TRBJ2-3	TGCGCCAGCAGCCAAGACCCACAGGATACGCAGTATTTT	CASSQDPQDTQYF
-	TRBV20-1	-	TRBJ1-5	TGCAGTGCTCAGGACAACAATCAGCCCCAGCATTTT	CSAQDNNQPQHF
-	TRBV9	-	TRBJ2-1	TGTGCCAGCAGCGTAGGTGGGGGGTTCGGCAATGAGCAGTTCTTC	CASSVGGGFGNEQFF
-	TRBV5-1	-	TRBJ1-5	TGCGCCAGCAGCTTGGGAGGTGGGATAGGAAATCAGCCCCAGCATTTT	CASSLGGGIGNQPQHF
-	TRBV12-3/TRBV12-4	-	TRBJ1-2	TGTGCCAGCAGCCCCCAGGGGATCTATGGCTACACCTTC	CASSPQGIYGYTF
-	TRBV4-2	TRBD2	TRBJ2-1	TGTGCCAGCAGCCAGCTCGGGGGGGAGAGCGTCTACAATGAGCAGTTCTTC	CASSQLGGESVYNEQFF
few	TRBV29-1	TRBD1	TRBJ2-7	TGCAGCGTTGAAATCCCGGGACAGGGAATTAACTCCTACGAGCAGTACTTC	CSVEIPGQGINSYEQYF
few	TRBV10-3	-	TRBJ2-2	TGTGCCATCAGTGAGAGGCAGGGTACCGGGGAGCTGTTTTTT	CAISERQGTGELFF
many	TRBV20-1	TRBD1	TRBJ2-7	TGCAGTGCTAGAGATTTACAGGGGGCCGCCGAGCAGTACTTC	CSARDLQGAAEQYF
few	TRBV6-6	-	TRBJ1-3	TGTGCCAGCAGTTACTTGGGGGGTTACACCATATATTTT	CASSYLGGYTIYF
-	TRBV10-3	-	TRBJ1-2	TGTGCCATCAGTGAGTTTCAAGCCCAATATGGCTACACCTTC	CAISEFQAQYGYTF
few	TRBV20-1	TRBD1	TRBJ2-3	TGCAGTGCTCGTGGACAGGTTGTAGATACGCAGTATTTT	CSARGQVVDTQYF
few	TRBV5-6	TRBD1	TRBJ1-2	TGTGCCAGCAGCTTGGGGACAGGGGGCGCCTCTAACTATGGCTACACCTTC	CASSLGTGGASNYGYTF